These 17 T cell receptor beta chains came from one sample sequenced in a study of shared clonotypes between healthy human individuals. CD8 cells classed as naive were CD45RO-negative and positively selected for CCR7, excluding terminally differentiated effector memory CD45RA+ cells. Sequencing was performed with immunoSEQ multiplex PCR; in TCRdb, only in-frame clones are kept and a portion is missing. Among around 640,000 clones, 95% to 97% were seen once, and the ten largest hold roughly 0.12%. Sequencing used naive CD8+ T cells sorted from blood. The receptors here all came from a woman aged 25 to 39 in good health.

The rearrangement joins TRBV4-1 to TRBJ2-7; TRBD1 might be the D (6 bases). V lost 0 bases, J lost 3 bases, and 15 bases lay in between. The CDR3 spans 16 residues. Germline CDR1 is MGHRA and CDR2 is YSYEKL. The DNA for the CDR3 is TGCGCCAGCAGCCAAGAAATTGGGACACCCCTCTACGAGCAGTACTTC. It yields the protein CASSQEIGTPLYEQYF.

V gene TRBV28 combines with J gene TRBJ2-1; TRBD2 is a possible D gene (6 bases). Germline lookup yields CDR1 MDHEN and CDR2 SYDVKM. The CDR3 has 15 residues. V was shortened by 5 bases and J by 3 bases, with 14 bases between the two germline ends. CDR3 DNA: TGTGCCAGCAGTCCCACGGGAGAGTTCTACAATGAGCAGTTCTTC. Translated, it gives CASSPTGEFYNEQFF.

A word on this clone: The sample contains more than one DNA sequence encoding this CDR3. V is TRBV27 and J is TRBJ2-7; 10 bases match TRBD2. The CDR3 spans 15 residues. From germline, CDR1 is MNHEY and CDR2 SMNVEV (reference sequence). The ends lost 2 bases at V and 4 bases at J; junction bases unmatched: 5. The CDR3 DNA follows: TGTGCCAGCAGTTTAGGAGCGGGAGGGTCTTACGAGCAGTACTTC. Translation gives CASSLGAGGSYEQYF.

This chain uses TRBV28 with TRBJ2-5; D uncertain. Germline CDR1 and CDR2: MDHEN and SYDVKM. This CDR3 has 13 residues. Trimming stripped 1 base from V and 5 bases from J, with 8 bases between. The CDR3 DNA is TGTGCCAGCAGTTTATCATTTTTCGAGACCCAGTACTTC. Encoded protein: CASSLSFFETQYF.

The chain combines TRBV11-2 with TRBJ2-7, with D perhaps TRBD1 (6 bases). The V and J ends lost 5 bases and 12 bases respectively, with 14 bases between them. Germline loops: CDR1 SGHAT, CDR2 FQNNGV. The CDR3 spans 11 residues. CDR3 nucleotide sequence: TGTGCCAGCAGCCCTGGGACAAATGTGTACTTC. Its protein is CASSPGTNVYF.

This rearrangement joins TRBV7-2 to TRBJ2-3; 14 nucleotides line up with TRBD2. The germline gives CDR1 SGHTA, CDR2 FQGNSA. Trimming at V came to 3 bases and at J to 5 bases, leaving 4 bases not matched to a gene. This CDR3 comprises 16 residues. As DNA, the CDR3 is TGTGCCAGCAGCTTGACTAGCGGGAGGGCGAAAGATACGCAGTATTTT. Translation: CASSLTSGRAKDTQYF.

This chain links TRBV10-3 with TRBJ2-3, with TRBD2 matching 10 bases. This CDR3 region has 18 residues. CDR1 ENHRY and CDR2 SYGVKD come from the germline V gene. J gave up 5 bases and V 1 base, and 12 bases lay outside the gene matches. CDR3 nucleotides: TGTGCCATCAGTGAGTACCTAATGACTAGCGGGTCAAGAGATACGCAGTATTTT. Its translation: CAISEYLMTSGSRDTQYF.

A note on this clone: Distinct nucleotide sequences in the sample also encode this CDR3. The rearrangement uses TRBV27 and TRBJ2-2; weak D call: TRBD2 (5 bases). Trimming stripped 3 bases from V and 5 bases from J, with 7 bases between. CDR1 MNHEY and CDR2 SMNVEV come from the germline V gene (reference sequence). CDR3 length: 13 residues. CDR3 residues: CASSLGVTGELFF. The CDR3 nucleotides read TGTGCCAGCAGTTTGGGAGTTACCGGGGAGCTGTTTTTT.

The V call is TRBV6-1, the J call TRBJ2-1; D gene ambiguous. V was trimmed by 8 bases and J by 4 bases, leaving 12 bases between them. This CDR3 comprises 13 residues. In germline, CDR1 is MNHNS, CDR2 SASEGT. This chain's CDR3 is CASEKHPYNEQFF. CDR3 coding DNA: TGTGCCAGCGAAAAACACCCATACAATGAGCAGTTCTTC.

In DNA form, the CDR3 reads TGTGCCAGCAGTGAAGCCGCGGGACTCGCGTACGAGCAGTACTTC. Amino acid sequence: CASSEAAGLAYEQYF. J is TRBJ2-7 and V is TRBV2, with TRBD2 as a possible D gene (6 bases). Per germline, CDR1 SNHLY and CDR2 FYNNEI. Trimming cost V 0 bases and J 4 bases, with 13 bases left between them. The CDR3 length is 15 residues.

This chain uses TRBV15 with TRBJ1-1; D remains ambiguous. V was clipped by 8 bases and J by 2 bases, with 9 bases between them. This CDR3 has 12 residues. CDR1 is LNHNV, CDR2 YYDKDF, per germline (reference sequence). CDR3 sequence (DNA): TGTGCCACCTCCGTCAGTAACACTGAAGCTTTCTTT. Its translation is CATSVSNTEAFF.

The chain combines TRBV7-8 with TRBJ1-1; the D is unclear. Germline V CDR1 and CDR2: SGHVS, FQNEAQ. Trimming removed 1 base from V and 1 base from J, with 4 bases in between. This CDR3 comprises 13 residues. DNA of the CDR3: TGTGCCAGCAGCTTAGAGCGGAACACTGAAGCTTTCTTT. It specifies CASSLERNTEAFF.

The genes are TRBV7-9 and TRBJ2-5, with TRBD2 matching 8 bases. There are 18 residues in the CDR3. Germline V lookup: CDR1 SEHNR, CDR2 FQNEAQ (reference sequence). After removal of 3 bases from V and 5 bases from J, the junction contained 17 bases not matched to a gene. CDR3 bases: TGTGCCAGCAGCTTCGACCTGACTAGCGAGGATAGTTCGGAGACCCAGTACTTC. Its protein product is CASSFDLTSEDSSETQYF.

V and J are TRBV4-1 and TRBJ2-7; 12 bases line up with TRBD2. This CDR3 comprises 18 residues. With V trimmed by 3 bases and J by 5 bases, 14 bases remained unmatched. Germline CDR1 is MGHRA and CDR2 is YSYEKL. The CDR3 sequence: CASSHNSGTSGFMNEQYF. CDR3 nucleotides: TGCGCCAGCAGCCACAACTCCGGGACTAGCGGGTTTATGAACGAGCAGTACTTC.

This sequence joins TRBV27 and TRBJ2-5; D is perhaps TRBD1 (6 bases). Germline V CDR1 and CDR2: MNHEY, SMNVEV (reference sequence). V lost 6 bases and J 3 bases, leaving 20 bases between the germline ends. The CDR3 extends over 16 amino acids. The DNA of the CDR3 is TGTGCCAGCAGGGAGAGTATGGGGGCGGGTAAAGAGACCCAGTACTTC. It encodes CASRESMGAGKETQYF.

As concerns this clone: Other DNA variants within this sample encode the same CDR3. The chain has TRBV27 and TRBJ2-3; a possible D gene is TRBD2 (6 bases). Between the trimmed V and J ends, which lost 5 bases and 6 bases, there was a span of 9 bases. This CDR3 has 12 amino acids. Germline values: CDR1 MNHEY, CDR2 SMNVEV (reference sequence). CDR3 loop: CASSGGSDTQYF. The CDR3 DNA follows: TGTGCCAGCAGTGGGGGGAGTGATACGCAGTATTTT.

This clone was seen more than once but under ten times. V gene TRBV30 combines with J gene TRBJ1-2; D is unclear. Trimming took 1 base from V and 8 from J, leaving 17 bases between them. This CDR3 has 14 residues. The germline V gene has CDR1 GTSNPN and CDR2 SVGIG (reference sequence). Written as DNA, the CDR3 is TGTGCCTGGAGTGAGCATCCTAGGACGGGCGGCTACACCTTC. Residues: CAWSEHPRTGGYTF. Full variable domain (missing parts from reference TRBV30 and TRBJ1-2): SQTIHQWPATLVQPVGSPLSLECTVEGTSNPNLYWYRQAAGRGLQLLFYSVGIGQISSEVPQNLSASRPQDRQFILSSKKLLLSDSGFYLCAWSEHPRTGGYTFGSGTRLTVV.